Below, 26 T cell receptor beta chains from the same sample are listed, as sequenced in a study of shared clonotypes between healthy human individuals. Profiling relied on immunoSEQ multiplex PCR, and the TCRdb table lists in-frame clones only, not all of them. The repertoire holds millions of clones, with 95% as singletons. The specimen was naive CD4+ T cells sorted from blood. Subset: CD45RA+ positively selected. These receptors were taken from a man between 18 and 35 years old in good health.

The DNA of the CDR3 is TGTGCCAGTCGTTTCGTGCGGGCGACCTCACCCCTCCACTTT. It encodes CASRFVRATSPLHF. This chain links TRBV28 with TRBJ1-6; D is uncertain. V was cut by 9 bases and J by 10 bases, with 19 bases left in between. This CDR3 contains 14 residues. Germline CDR1 MDHEN, CDR2 SYDVKM.

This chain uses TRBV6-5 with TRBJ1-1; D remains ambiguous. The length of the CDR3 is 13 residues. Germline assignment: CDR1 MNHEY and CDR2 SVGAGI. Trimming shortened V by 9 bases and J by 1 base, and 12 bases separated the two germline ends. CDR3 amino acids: CASRRVENTEAFF. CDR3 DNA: TGTGCCAGTAGAAGAGTGGAGAACACTGAAGCTTTCTTT.

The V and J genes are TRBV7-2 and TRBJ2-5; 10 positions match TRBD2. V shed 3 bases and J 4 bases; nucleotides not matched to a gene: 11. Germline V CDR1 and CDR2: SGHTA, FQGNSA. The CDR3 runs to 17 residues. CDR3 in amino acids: CASSLEAGGPIGETQYF. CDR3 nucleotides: TGTGCCAGCAGCTTGGAAGCGGGAGGGCCGATTGGAGAGACCCAGTACTTC.

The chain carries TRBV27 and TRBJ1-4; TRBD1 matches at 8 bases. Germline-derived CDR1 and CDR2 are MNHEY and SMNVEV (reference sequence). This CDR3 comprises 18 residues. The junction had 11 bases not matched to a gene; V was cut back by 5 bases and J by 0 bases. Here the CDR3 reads CASSPRQGTKTTNEKLFF. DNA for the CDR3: TGTGCCAGCAGTCCTCGACAGGGGACTAAAACAACTAATGAAAAACTGTTTTTT.

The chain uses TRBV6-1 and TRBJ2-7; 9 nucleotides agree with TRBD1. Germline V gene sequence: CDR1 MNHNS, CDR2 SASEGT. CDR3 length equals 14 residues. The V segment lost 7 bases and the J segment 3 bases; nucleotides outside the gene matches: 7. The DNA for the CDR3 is TGTGCCAGCAAGCTACCGGGACAGGGCTACGAGCAGTACTTC. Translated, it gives CASKLPGQGYEQYF.

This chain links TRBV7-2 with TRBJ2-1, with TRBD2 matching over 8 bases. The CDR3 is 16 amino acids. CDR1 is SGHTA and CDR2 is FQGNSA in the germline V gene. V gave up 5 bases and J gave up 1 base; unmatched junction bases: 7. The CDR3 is CASSRSGSTSYNEQFF. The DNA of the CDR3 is TGTGCCAGCAGCCGCAGCGGGAGTACTTCCTACAATGAGCAGTTCTTC.

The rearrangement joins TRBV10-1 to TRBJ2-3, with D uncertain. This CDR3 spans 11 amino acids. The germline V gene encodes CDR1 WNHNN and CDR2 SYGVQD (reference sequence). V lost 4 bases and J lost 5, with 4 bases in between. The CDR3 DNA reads TGCGCCAGCAGTGCCGGAGATACGCAGTATTTT. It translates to CASSAGDTQYF.

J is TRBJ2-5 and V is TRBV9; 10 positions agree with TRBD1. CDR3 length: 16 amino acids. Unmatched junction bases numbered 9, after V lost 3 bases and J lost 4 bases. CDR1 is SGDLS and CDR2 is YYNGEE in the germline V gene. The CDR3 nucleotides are TGTGCCAGCAGCGCTACCGGGACAGGGGCCACAGAGACCCAGTACTTC. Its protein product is CASSATGTGATETQYF.

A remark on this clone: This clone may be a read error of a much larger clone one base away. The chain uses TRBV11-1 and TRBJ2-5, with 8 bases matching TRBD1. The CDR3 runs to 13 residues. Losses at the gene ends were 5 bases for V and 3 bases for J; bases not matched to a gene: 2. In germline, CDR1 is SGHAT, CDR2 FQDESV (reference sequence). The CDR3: CASSLTGEETQYF. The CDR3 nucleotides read TGTGCCAGCAGCCTGACAGGGGAAGAGACCCAGTACTTC.

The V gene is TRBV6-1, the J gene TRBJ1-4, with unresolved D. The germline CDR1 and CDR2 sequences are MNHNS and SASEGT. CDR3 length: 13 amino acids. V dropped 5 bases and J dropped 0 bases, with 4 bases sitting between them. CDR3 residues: CASSKPTNEKLFF. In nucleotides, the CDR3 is TGTGCCAGCAGTAAACCAACTAATGAAAAACTGTTTTTT.

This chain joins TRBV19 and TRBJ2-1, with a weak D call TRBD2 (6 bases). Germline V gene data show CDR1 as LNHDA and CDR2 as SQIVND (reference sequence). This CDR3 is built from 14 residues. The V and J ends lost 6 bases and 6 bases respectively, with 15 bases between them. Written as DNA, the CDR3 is TGTGCCAGTAGCTGGGGGGACGCTCGCAATGAGCAGTTCTTC. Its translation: CASSWGDARNEQFF.

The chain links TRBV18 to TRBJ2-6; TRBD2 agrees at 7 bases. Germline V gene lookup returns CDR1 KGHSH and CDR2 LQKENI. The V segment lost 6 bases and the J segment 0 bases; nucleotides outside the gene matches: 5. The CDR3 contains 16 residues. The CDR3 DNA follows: TGTGCCAGCTCCCCCGGGGGGTCCTCTGGGGCCAACGTCCTGACTTTC. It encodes CASSPGGSSGANVLTF.

Here the CDR3 reads CASSLGRYSSYEQYF. The CDR3 coding sequence is TGTGCCAGCAGCTTAGGTCGGTATAGCTCCTACGAGCAGTACTTC. This rearrangement joins TRBV7-2 to TRBJ2-7; D uncertain. The CDR3 covers 15 residues. Deletions cut 1 base from V and 0 bases from J, with 10 bases between. CDR1 SGHTA and CDR2 FQGNSA come from the germline V gene.

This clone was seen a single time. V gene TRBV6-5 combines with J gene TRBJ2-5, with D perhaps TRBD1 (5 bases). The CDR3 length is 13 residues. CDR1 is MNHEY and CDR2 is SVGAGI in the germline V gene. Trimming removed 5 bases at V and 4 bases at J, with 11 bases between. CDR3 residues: CASSNTGSETQYF. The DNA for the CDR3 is TGTGCCAGCAGTAACACAGGCTCAGAGACCCAGTACTTC.

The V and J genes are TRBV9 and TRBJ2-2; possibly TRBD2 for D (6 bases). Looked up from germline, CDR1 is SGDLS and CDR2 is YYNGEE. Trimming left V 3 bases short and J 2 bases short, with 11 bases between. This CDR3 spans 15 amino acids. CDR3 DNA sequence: TGTGCCAGCAGCGCCAGGGACTTAAACACCGGGGAGCTGTTTTTT. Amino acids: CASSARDLNTGELFF.

CDR3 sequence: CASTRMAADSYNEQFF. The CDR3 bases are TGCGCCAGCACCCGGATGGCGGCAGATTCCTACAATGAGCAGTTCTTC. The rearrangement joins TRBV5-1 to TRBJ2-1; D gene ambiguous. The CDR3 loop spans 16 amino acids. Trimming shortened V by 6 bases and J by 1 base, and 17 bases separated the two germline ends. Germline CDR1 and CDR2: SGHRS and YFSETQ.

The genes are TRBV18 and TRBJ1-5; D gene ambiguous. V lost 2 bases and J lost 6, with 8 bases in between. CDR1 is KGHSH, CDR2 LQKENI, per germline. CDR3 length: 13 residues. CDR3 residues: CASSPSFGQPQHF. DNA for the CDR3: TGTGCCAGCTCACCATCATTCGGTCAGCCCCAGCATTTT. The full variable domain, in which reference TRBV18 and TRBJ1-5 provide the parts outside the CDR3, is NAGVMQNPRHLVRRRGQEARLRCSPMKGHSHVYWYRQLPEEGLKFMVYLQKENIIDESGMPKERFSAEFPKEGPSILRIQQVVRGDSAAYFCASSPSFGQPQHFGDGTRLSIL.

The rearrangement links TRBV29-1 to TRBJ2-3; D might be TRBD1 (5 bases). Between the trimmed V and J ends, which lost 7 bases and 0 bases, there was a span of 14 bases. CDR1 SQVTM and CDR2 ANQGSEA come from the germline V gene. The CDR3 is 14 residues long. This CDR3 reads CSAKTDVSTDTQYF. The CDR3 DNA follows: TGCAGCGCCAAGACAGACGTTAGCACAGATACGCAGTATTTT.

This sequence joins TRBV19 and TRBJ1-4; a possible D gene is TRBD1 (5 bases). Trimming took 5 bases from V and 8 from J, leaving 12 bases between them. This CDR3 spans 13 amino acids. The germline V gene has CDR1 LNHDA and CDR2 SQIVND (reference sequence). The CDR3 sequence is CASSLGRNEKLFF. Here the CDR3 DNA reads TGTGCCAGTAGTTTGGGACGCAACGAAAAACTGTTTTTT.

This CDR3 reads CASSMGQGGLAEQYF. The CDR3, as DNA: TGTGCCAGTAGTATGGGACAGGGAGGACTGGCCGAGCAGTACTTC. The chain links TRBV19 to TRBJ2-7, with 9 bases matching TRBD1. The CDR3 is made up of 15 amino acids. From germline, CDR1 is LNHDA and CDR2 SQIVND (reference sequence). J was trimmed by 6 bases and V by 3 bases; bases with no gene match: 9.

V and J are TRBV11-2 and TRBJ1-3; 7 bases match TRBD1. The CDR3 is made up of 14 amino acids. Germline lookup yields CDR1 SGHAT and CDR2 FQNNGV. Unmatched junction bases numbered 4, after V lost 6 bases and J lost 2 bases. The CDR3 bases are TGTGCCAGCAGGACGGGACAGCCTGGAAACACCATATATTTT. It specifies CASRTGQPGNTIYF.

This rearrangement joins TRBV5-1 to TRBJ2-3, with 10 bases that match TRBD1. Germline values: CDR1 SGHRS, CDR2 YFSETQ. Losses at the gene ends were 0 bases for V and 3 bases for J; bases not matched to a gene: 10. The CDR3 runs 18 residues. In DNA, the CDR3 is TGCGCCAGCAGCTTGGAGGGGACAGGGGCGGCTAGGACAGATACGCAGTATTTT. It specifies CASSLEGTGAARTDTQYF. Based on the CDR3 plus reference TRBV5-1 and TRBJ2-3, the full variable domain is KAGVTQTPRYLIKTRGQQVTLSCSPISGHRSVSWYQQTPGQGLQFLFEYFSETQRNKGNFPGRFSGRQFSNSRSEMNVSTLELGDSALYLCASSLEGTGAARTDTQYFGPGTRLTVL.

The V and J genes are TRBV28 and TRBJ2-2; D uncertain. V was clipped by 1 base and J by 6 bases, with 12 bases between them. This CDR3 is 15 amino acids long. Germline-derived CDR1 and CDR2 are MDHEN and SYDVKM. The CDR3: CASSLFPGSAGELFF. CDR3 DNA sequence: TGTGCCAGCAGTTTATTCCCTGGGTCTGCCGGGGAGCTGTTTTTT.

CDR3 region: CASSNRDGVMKLFF. CDR3 nucleotide sequence: TGTGCCAGCAGCAACCGGGACGGCGTCATGAAACTGTTTTTT. The chain links TRBV7-9 to TRBJ1-4; D might be TRBD1 (5 bases). The CDR3 consists of 14 residues. V was cut by 5 bases and J by 11 bases, with 18 bases left in between. Germline CDR1 is SEHNR and CDR2 is FQNEAQ (reference sequence).

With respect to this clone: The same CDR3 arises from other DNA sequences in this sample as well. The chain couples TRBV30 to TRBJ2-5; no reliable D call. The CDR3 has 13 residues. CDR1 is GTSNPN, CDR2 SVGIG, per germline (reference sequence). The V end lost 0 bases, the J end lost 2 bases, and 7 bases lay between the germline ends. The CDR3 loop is CAWSVRRQETQYF. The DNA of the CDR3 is TGTGCCTGGAGTGTACGGAGACAAGAGACCCAGTACTTC.

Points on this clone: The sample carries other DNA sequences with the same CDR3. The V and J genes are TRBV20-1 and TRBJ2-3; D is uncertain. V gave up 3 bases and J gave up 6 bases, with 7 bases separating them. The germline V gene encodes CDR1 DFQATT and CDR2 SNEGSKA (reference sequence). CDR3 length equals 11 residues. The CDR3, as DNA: TGCAGTGCTAGTCTTGGGGATACGCAGTATTTT. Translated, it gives CSASLGDTQYF.